Here is one T cell receptor (beta chain) with its context. No antigen is known for it. This specimen comes from a study of cytomegalovirus exposure and HLA in healthy donors. Turning to the study itself: Earlier, 100 million or so unique TCR beta sequences were recovered from around 200 million T cells by an analysis.

Vbeta (60) and Jbeta (13) primers were used in the PCR. Original data processing: It was a later analysis that counted 83 million or so unique TCR beta chains, of which around 11 million were shared. Sequenced by immunoSEQ multiplex PCR; TCRdb stores in-frame clones only, minus some. Clone size and V and J calls were adopted from that table, with D and trimming inferred from the DNA. The listing records some 110,000 clones. Study conclusions and caveats: The study flagged around 160 TCR beta chains as cytomegalovirus-associated.

Germline values: CDR1 SGHAT, CDR2 FQNNGV. V lost 4 bases to trimming and J lost 4 bases, with 19 bases between them. The CDR3 has 16 amino acids. This sequence was found in a man aged 25-45 years in good health and CMV-seronegative. Material: PBMCs. The chain carries TRBV11-2 and TRBJ1-2, with D hard to call. The CDR3 DNA follows: TGTGCCAGCAGCTACTTCCAGGCGGGCGTCGGCTATGGCTACACCTTC. Amino acids: CASSYFQAGVGYGYTF. The entire variable domain, with the rest obtained from reference TRBV11-2 and TRBJ1-2, is as follows: EAGVAQSPRYKIIEKRQSVAFWCNPISGHATLYWYQQILGQGPKLLIQFQNNGVVDDSQLPKDRFSAERLKGVDSTLKIQPAKLEDSAVYLCASSYFQAGVGYGYTFGSGTRLTVV.